This T cell receptor beta chain was profiled in a study of T-cell memory formation after mild COVID-19. Looking at the study overall: Most TCR clusters belonged to a single donor.

Germline loops: CDR1 SGHTA, CDR2 FQGNSA. V was cut by 5 bases and J by 2 bases, with 12 bases left in between. The CDR3 has 14 residues. Study findings and constraints: Confirmation of SARS-CoV-2 specificity was lacking for second-wave clones peaking day 37. Contracting clones from day 15 to 85 showed balanced CD4/CD8; later expanders favored CD4+.

TCRdb re-derived calls from the 5' RACE reads in MiXCR, one entry per CDR3 protein. The repertoire has some 69,000 distinct CDR3 sequences, around 17% of them found once; the top ten carry roughly 33%. As for this clonotype: Its specificity is unknown.

The sequenced sample was PBMCs or a T cell subset sorted from them (not recorded which). This sequence was found in an adult woman who had mild COVID-19 (a few samples of this study predate the infection). Cell type and time point are not known. The gene calls are TRBV7-2 and TRBJ1-2, with unresolved D. The CDR3 protein is CASSTLPGNYGYTF. The CDR3 nucleotides are TGTGCCAGCAGCACTCTGCCCGGGAACTATGGCTACACCTTC.